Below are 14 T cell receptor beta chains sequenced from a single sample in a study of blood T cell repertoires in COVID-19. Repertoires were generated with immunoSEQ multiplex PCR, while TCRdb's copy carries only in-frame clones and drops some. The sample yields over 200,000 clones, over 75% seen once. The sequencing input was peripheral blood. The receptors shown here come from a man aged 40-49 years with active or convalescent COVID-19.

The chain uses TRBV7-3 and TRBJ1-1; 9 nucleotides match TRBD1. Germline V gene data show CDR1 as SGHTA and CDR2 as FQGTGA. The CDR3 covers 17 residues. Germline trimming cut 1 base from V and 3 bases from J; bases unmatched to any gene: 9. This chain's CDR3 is CASSLNGPTGGYTEAFF. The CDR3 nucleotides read TGTGCCAGCAGCTTAAATGGCCCTACAGGGGGCTACACTGAAGCTTTCTTT.

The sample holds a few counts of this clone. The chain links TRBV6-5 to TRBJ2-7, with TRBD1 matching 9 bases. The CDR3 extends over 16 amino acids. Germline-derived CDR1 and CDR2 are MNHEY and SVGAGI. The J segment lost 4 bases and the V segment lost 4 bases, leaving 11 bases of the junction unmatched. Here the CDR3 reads CASSSPRGQGRYEQYF. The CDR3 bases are TGTGCCAGCAGTTCCCCTCGAGGACAGGGGCGTTACGAGCAGTACTTC.

The CDR3 nucleotides are TGTGCCACCAGTGGGGGGGGCAATCAGCCCCAGCATTTT. Its translation: CATSGGGNQPQHF. The chain carries TRBV24-1 and TRBJ1-5; maybe TRBD1 (5 bases). Germline assignment: CDR1 KGHDR and CDR2 SFDVKD. The CDR3 is 13 residues long. V shed 5 bases and J shed 2 bases, with 6 bases lying between them.

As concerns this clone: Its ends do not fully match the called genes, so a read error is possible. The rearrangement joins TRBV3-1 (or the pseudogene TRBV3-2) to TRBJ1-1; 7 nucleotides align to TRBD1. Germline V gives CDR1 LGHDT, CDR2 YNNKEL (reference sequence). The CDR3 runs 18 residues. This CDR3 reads CASSHESTGNYLNTEAFF. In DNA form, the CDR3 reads TGTGCCAGCAGCCATGAATCGACAGGGAATTATTTGAATACTGAAGCTTTCTTT.

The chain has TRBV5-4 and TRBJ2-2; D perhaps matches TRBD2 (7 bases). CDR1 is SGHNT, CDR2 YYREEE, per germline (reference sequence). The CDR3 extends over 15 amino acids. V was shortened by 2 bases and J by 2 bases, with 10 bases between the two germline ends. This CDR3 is CASSFAGANTGELFF. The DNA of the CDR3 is TGTGCCAGCAGCTTCGCGGGGGCCAACACCGGGGAGCTGTTTTTT.

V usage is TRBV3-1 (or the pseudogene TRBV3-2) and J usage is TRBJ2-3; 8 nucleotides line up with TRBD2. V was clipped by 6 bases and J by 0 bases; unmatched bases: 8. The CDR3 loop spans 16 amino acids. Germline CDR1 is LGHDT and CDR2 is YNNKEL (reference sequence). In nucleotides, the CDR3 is TGTGCCAGCAGTCTAATAGCGGGGTTGAGCACAGATACGCAGTATTTT. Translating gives CASSLIAGLSTDTQYF.

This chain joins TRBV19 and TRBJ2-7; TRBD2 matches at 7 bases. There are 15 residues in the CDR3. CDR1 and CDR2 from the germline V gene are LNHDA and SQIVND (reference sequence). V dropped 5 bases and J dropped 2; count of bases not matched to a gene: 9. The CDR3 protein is CASSASSGATYEQYF. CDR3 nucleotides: TGTGCCAGTAGTGCCTCTAGCGGCGCAACCTACGAGCAGTACTTC.

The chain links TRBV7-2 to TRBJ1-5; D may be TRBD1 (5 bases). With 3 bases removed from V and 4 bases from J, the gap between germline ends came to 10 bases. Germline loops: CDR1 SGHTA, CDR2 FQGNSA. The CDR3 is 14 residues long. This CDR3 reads CASSFSRANQPQHF. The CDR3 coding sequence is TGTGCCAGCAGCTTCTCCAGGGCTAATCAGCCCCAGCATTTT.

The CDR3 DNA is TGTGCCAGCAGCAAGGACAGGGTAATGGGCAATCAGCCCCAGCATTTT. It codes for CASSKDRVMGNQPQHF. V is TRBV7-8 and J is TRBJ1-5; TRBD1 agrees at 8 bases. Germline V lookup: CDR1 SGHVS, CDR2 FQNEAQ. V shed 5 bases, J shed 2 bases, and the junction held 8 bases outside the gene matches. There are 16 residues in the CDR3.

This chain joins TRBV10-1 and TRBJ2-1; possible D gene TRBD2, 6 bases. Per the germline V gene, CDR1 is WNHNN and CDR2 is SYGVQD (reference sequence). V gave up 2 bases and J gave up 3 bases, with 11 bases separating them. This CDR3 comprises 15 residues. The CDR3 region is CASSEGNGGYNEQFF. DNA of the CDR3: TGCGCCAGCAGTGAGGGGAACGGGGGCTACAATGAGCAGTTCTTC.

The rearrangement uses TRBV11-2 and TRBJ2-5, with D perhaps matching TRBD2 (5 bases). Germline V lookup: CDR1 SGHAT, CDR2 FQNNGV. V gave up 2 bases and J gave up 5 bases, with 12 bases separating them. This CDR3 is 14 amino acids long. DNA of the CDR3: TGTGCCAGCAGCTTACGGGGTTCGGGGGAGACCCAGTACTTC. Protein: CASSLRGSGETQYF.

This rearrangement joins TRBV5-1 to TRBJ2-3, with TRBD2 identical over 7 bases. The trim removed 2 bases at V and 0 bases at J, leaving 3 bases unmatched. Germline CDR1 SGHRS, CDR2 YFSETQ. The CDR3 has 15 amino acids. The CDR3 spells CASSFRGGSTDTQYF. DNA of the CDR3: TGCGCCAGCAGCTTTCGGGGAGGGAGCACAGATACGCAGTATTTT. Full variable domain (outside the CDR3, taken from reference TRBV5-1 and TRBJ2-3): KAGVTQTPRYLIKTRGQQVTLSCSPISGHRSVSWYQQTPGQGLQFLFEYFSETQRNKGNFPGRFSGRQFSNSRSEMNVSTLELGDSALYLCASSFRGGSTDTQYFGPGTRLTVL.

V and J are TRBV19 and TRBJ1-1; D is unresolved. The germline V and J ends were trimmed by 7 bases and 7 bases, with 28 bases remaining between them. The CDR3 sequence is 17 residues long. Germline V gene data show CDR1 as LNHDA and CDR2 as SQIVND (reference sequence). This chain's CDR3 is CASTVLGAGPGSGEAFF. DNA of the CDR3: TGTGCCAGTACCGTATTAGGTGCAGGACCGGGGAGCGGTGAAGCTTTCTTT. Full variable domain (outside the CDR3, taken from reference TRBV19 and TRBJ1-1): DGGITQSPKYLFRKEGQNVTLSCEQNLNHDAMYWYRQDPGQGLRLIYYSQIVNDFQKGDIAEGYSVSREKKESFPLTVTSAQKNPTAFYLCASTVLGAGPGSGEAFFGQGTRLTVV.

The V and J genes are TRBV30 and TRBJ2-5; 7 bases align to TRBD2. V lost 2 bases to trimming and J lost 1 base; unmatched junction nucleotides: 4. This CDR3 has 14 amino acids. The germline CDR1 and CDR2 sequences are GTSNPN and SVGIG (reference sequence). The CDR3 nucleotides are TGTGCCTGGAGTCCGGGGGGTACCCAAGAGACCCAGTACTTC. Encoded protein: CAWSPGGTQETQYF.